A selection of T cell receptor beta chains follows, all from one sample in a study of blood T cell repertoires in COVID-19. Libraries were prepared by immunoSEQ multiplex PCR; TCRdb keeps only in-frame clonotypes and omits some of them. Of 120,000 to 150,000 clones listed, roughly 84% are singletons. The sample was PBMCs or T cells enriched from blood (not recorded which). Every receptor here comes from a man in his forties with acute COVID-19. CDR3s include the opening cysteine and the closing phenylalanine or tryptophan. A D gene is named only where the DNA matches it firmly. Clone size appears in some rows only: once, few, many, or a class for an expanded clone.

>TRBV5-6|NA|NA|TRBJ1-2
TGTGCCAGCAGCTTGGACAGTGGGTATGGCTACACCTTC
CASSLDSGYGYTF
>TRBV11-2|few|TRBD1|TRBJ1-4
TGTGCCAGCAGCCCCGTGGGACAGTGGCCCGCAAAACTGTTTTTT
CASSPVGQWPAKLFF
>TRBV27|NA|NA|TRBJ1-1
TGTGCCAGCAGCCGCTACGGACATACGAACACTGAAGCTTTCTTT
CASSRYGHTNTEAFF
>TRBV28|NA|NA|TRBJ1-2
TGTGCCAGCAGTTTATTTCCAGGGAAGGAAGGCTACACCTTC
CASSLFPGKEGYTF
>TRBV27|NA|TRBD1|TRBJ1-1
TGTGCCAGCAGTATTCGACAGGGAAGGAGAGACACTGAAGCTTTCTTT
CASSIRQGRRDTEAFF
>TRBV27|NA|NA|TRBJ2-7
TGTGCCAGCAGTTTATCCCAGGATACCTACGAGCAGTACTTC
CASSLSQDTYEQYF
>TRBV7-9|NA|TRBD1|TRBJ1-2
TGTGCCAGCACCTCACAGGGGTATGGCTACACCTTC
CASTSQGYGYTF
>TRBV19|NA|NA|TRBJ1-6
TGTGCCAGCTCCACCCTCAGGGTAGTAAATTCACCCCTCCACTTT
CASSTLRVVNSPLHF
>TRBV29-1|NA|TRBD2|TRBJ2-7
TGCAGCGTTGAACGGCTAGCGGGAAACGAGCAGTACTTC
CSVERLAGNEQYF
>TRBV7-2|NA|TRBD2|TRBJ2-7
TGTGCCAGCAGCGCGGGACTAGCTTACGAGCAGTACTTC
CASSAGLAYEQYF
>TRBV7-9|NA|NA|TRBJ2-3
TGTGCCAGCAGCTTAGGTGCTGACTCTAGCACAGATACGCAGTATTTT
CASSLGADSSTDTQYF
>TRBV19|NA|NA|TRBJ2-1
TGTGCCAGTAGTATAGATGAGGGCACTTTTCCCTACAATGAGCAGTTCTTC
CASSIDEGTFPYNEQFF
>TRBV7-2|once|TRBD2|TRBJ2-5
TGTGCCAGCAGCTTACGGGACCCAGCGGGAAGAGCGGAAGAGACCCAGTACTTC
CASSLRDPAGRAEETQYF
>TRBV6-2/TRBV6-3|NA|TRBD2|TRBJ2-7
TGTGCCAGCAGTTATGGCGGGAGGTGGTCCTACGAGCAGTACTTC
CASSYGGRWSYEQYF
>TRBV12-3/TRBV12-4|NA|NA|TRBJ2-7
TGTGCCAGCAGTTTACAGGGGTTTTGGGAGCAGTACTTC
CASSLQGFWEQYF
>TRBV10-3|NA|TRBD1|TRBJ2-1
TGTGCCATCAGTGAGCAGGGGGCGTCTTCCTACAATGAGCAGTTCTTC
CAISEQGASSYNEQFF
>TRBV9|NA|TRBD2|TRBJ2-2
TGTGCCAGCAGCCCCCGTCTGAGCGGGGTTAACACCGGGGAGCTGTTTTTT
CASSPRLSGVNTGELFF
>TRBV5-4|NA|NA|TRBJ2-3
TGTGCCAGCAGCTCAGGAAGCCCAGATACGCAGTATTTT
CASSSGSPDTQYF
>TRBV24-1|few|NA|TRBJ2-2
TGTGCCACCGCCGGGGGTTTCACCGGGGAGCTGTTTTTT
CATAGGFTGELFF
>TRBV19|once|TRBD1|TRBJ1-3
TGTGCCAGTAGGGAGTCCCGACAGGGAAGTGGAAACACCATATATTTT
CASRESRQGSGNTIYF
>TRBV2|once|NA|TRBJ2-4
TGTGCCAGCAGTGAGGGAGCGAACATTCAGTACTTC
CASSEGANIQYF
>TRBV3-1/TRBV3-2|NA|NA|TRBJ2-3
TGTGCCAGCAGCCAAGGCCCGGGACTGGATACACCAGATACGCAGTATTTT
CASSQGPGLDTPDTQYF
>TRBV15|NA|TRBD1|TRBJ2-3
TGTGCCACCAGCAACCGACAGGGGGCGAGCACAGATACGCAGTATTTT
CATSNRQGASTDTQYF
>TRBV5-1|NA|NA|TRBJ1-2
TGCGCCAGCAGCTTCACGGGTTACGGCTACACCTTC
CASSFTGYGYTF
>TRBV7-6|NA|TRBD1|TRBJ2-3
TGTGCCAGCAGCGCTCAATCAGGACAGGCCGGGGCTACGCAGTATTTT
CASSAQSGQAGATQYF
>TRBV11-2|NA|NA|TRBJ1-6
TGTGCCAGCAGCTTAGGGTTCTTGAGCTCCTATAATTCACCCCTCCACTTT
CASSLGFLSSYNSPLHF
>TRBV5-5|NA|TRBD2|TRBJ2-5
TGTGCCAGCAGCCTCACTAGCGCTGGTGAGACCCAGTACTTC
CASSLTSAGETQYF